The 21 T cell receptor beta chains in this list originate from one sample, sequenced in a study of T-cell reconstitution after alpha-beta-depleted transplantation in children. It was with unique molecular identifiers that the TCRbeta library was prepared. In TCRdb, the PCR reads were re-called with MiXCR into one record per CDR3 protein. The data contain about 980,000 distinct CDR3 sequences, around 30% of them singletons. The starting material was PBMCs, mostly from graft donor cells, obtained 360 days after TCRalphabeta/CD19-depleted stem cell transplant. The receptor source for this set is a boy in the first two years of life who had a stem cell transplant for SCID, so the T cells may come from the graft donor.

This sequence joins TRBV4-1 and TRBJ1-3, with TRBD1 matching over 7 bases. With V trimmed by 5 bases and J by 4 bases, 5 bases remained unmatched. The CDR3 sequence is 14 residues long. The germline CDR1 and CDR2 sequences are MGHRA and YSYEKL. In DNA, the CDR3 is TGCGCCAGCAGCTCTCGGACAGGCGGAAACACCATATATTTT. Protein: CASSSRTGGNTIYF.

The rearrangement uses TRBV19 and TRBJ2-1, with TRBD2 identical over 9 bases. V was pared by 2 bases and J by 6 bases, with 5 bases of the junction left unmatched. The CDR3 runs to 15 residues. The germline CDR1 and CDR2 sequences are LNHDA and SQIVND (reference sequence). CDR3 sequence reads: CASSISSGELNEQFF. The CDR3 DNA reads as TGTGCCAGTAGTATATCTAGCGGGGAACTCAATGAGCAGTTCTTC. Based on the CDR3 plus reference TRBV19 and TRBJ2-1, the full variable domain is DGGITQSPKYLFRKEGQNVTLSCEQNLNHDAMYWYRQDPGQGLRLIYYSQIVNDFQKGDIAEGYSVSREKKESFPLTVTSAQKNPTAFYLCASSISSGELNEQFFGPGTRLTVL.

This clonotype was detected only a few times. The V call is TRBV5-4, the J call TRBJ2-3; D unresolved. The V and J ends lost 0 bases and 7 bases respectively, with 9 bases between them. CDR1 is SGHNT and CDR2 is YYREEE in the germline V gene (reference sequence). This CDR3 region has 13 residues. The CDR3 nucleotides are TGTGCCAGCAGCTTGGCCGGAGTGAATACGCAGTATTTT. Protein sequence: CASSLAGVNTQYF.

Here the CDR3 reads CATSRQAGGYTF. The DNA of the CDR3 is TGTGCCACCAGCAGACAGGCTGGTGGCTACACCTTC. The genes are TRBV15 and TRBJ1-2; no firm D call. Per germline, CDR1 LNHNV and CDR2 YYDKDF (reference sequence). The CDR3 spans 12 residues. Trimming took 2 bases from V and 7 from J, leaving 8 bases between them.

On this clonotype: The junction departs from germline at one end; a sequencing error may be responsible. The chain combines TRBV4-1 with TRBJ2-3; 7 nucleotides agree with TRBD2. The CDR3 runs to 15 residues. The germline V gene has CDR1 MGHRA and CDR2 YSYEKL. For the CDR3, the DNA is TGCGCCAGCAGCCAAGATGCGGGGGAACGCTTATGGGTGGATTTT. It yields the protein CASSQDAGERLWVDF.

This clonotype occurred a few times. CDR3 amino acids: CASSSLAVNTGELFF. In nucleotides, the CDR3 is TGCGCCAGCAGCTCTCTAGCGGTGAACACCGGGGAGCTGTTTTTT. The chain couples TRBV5-1 to TRBJ2-2, with 7 bases aligning to TRBD2. The CDR3 is 15 amino acids. Germline assignment: CDR1 SGHRS and CDR2 YFSETQ. V was clipped by 3 bases and J by 1 base; unmatched bases: 3.

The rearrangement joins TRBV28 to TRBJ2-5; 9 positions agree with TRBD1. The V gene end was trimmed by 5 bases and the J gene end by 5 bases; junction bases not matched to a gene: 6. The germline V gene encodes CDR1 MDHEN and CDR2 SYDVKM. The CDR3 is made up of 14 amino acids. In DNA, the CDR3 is TGTGCCAGCAGTAACCACAGGGGGCGGGAGACCCAGTACTTC. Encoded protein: CASSNHRGRETQYF.

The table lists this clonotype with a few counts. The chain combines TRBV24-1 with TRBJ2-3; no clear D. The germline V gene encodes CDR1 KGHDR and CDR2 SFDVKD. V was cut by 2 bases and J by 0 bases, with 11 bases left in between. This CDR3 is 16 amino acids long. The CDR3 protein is CATSDSGFSSTDTQYF. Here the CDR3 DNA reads TGTGCCACCAGTGATTCCGGATTCTCTAGCACAGATACGCAGTATTTT.

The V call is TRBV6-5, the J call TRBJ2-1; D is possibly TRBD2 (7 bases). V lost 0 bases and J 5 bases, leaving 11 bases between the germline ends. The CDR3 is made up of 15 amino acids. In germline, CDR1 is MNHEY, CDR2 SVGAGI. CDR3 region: CASSYSGGANNEQFF. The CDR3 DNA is TGTGCCAGCAGTTACTCGGGGGGGGCGAACAATGAGCAGTTCTTC.

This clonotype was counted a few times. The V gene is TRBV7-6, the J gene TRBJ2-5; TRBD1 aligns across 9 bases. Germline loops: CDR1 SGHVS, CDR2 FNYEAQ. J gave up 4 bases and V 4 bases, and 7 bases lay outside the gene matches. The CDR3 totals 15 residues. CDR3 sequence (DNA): TGTGCCAGCAGCTCCCTAGGACAGGGGAGAGAGACCCAGTACTTC. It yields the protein CASSSLGQGRETQYF.

The DNA for the CDR3 is TGCAGCGTTTTGGAAGCGTTGGGCTCTGGAAACACCATATATTTT. Protein: CSVLEALGSGNTIYF. The chain links TRBV29-1 to TRBJ1-3; no clear D. Germline lookup yields CDR1 SQVTM and CDR2 ANQGSEA. V was pared by 5 bases and J by 0 bases, with 14 bases between. CDR3 length: 15 amino acids.

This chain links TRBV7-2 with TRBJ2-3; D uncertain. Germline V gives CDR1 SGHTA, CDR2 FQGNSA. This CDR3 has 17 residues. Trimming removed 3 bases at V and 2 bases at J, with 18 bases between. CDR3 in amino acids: CASSFEPQLLYTDTQYF. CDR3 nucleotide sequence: TGTGCCAGCAGCTTTGAGCCGCAGCTACTTTACACAGATACGCAGTATTTT.

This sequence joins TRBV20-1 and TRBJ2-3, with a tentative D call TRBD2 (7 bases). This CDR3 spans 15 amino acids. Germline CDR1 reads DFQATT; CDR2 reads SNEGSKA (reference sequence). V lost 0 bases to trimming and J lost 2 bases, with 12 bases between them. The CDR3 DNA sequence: TGCAGTGCTAGAGATGGGGGGGCCTTCACAGATACGCAGTATTTT. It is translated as CSARDGGAFTDTQYF.

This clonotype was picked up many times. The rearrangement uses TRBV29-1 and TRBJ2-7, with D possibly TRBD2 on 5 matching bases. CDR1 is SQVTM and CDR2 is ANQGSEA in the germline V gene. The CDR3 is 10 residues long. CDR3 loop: CGGPSYEQYF. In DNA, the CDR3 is TGCGGAGGCCCCTCCTACGAGCAGTACTTC.

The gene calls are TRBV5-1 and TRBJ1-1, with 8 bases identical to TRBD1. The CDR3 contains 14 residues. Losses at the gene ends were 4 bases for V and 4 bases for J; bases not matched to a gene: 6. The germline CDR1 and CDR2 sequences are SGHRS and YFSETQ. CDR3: CASSPGQGFTEAFF. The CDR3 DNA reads TGCGCCAGCAGCCCCGGACAGGGTTTCACTGAAGCTTTCTTT.

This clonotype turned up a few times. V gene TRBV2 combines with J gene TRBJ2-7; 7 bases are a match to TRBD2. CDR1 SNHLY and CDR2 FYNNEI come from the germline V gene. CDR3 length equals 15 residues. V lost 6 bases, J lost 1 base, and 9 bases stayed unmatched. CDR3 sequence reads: CASRRGVLESYEQYF. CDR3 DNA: TGTGCCAGCAGACGGGGGGTCTTGGAATCCTACGAGCAGTACTTC.

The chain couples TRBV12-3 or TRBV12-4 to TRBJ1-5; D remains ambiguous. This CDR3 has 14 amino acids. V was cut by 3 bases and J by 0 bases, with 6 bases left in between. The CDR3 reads CASSLTNSNQPQHF. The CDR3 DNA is TGTGCCAGCAGTTTGACAAATAGCAATCAGCCCCAGCATTTT.

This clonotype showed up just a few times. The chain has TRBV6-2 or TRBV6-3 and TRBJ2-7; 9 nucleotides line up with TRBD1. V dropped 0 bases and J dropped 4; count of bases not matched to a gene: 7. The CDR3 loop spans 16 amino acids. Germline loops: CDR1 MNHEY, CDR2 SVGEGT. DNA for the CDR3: TGTGCCAGCAGTTACTCTGAAACGGGACAGGGTTACGAGCAGTACTTC. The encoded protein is CASSYSETGQGYEQYF.

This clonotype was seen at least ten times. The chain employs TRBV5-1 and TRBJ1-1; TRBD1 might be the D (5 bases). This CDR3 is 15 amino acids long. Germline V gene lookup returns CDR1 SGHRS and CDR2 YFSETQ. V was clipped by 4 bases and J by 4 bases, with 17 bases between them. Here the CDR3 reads CASSPGLLGGTEAFF. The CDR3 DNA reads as TGCGCCAGCAGCCCGGGACTCCTAGGCGGCACTGAAGCTTTCTTT.

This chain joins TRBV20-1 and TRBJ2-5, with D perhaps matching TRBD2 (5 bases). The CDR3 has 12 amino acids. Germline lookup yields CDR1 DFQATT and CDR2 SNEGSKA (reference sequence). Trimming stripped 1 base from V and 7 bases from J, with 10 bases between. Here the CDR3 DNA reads TGCAGTGCTAGAGTTCAGGAGGTGACCCAGTACTTC. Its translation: CSARVQEVTQYF.

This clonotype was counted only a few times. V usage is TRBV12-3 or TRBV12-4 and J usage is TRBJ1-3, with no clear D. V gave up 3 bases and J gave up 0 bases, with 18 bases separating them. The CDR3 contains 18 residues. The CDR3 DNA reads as TGTGCCAGCAGTTTTCTCCTTTCTCAGGTCCCCTCTGGAAACACCATATATTTT. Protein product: CASSFLLSQVPSGNTIYF.